This entry lists 8 T cell receptor beta chains sequenced from one sample in a study of shared T cell receptors in the human thymus. This table comes from immunoSEQ multiplex PCR, and its TCRdb copy is limited to in-frame clones, with some not included. The sample includes about 380,000 clones, just under 95% of them seen just once. Specimen: thymocytes. Source of these receptors: a human donor.

This chain links TRBV2 with TRBJ2-7; weak D call: TRBD2 (5 bases). V was trimmed by 6 bases and J by 2 bases, leaving 20 bases between them. This CDR3 spans 16 amino acids. Germline values: CDR1 SNHLY, CDR2 FYNNEI. CDR3 protein: CASSAQCKRTPYEQYF. DNA of the CDR3: TGTGCCAGCAGCGCCCAATGTAAGCGGACCCCCTACGAGCAGTACTTC.

This clone appeared a single time. This chain joins TRBV5-6 and TRBJ2-7; the match to TRBD2 covers 7 bases. The CDR3 is 14 amino acids. Germline lookup yields CDR1 SGHDT and CDR2 YYEEEE. V lost 2 bases to trimming and J lost 5 bases; unmatched junction nucleotides: 7. The CDR3 region has the DNA TGTGCCAGCAGCTTCCGAGGGAGGGCCGACGAGCAGTACTTC. Translation: CASSFRGRADEQYF.

CDR3 nucleotide sequence: TGTGCCAGCAGCTCGGACACTCCGGCCCTCATGAACACTGAAGCTTTCTTT. Translating gives CASSSDTPALMNTEAFF. The chain couples TRBV7-6 to TRBJ1-1, with D perhaps TRBD1 (5 bases). The germline V and J ends were trimmed by 4 bases and 0 bases, with 18 bases remaining between them. The germline V gene encodes CDR1 SGHVS and CDR2 FNYEAQ. This CDR3 is 17 amino acids long.

The rearrangement uses TRBV5-1 and TRBJ1-5; a possible D gene is TRBD1 (5 bases). The CDR3 is 15 residues long. The germline V and J ends were trimmed by 0 bases and 2 bases, with 9 bases remaining between them. Germline V lookup: CDR1 SGHRS, CDR2 YFSETQ. The CDR3 nucleotides read TGCGCCAGCAGCTTGGCGGGGGGGGGCAATCAGCCCCAGCATTTT. Translation: CASSLAGGGNQPQHF.

As concerns this clone: An end of the junction does not agree with germline; a read error may underlie this. The chain couples TRBV11-2 to TRBJ2-4; D remains ambiguous. Germline CDR1 reads SGHAT; CDR2 reads FQNNGV. The CDR3 has 11 amino acids. CDR3 coding DNA: TGTGCCAGCAGCTTAGGGGCGGACCAGTCCTTC. Translating gives CASSLGADQSF. Based on the CDR3 plus reference TRBV11-2 and TRBJ2-4, the full variable domain is EAGVAQSPRYKIIEKRQSVAFWCNPISGHATLYWYQQILGQGPKLLIQFQNNGVVDDSQLPKDRFSAERLKGVDSTLKIQPAKLEDSAVYLCASSLGADQSFGAGTRLSVL.

The chain carries TRBV28 and TRBJ2-4; 9 bases align to TRBD1. Germline CDR1 MDHEN, CDR2 SYDVKM. The CDR3 is 19 residues long. V lost 3 bases, J lost 0 bases, and 12 bases stayed unmatched. CDR3 sequence: CASSFGTGPWRGAKNIQYF. The CDR3, as DNA: TGTGCCAGCAGTTTTGGGACAGGGCCTTGGCGGGGAGCCAAAAACATTCAGTACTTC.

The chain couples TRBV19 to TRBJ1-5, with D possibly matching TRBD1 (5 bases). Germline values: CDR1 LNHDA, CDR2 SQIVND (reference sequence). Trimming took 5 bases from V and 0 from J, leaving 14 bases between them. The CDR3 is 16 amino acids. CDR3 sequence: CASSLRDVNSNQPQHF. The CDR3 DNA is TGTGCCAGTAGTCTACGGGACGTTAATAGCAATCAGCCCCAGCATTTT.

This clone was counted once. The chain is built from TRBV28 and TRBJ2-1; TRBD2 agrees at 14 bases. Germline CDR1 and CDR2: MDHEN and SYDVKM. V lost 1 base to trimming and J lost 1 base; unmatched junction nucleotides: 9. The CDR3 extends over 20 amino acids. Here the CDR3 DNA reads TGTGCCAGCAGTTTATTTACCGGGACTAGCGGGAGTAAATCCTACAATGAGCAGTTCTTC. Residues: CASSLFTGTSGSKSYNEQFF.